The rows below give T cell receptor beta chains drawn from one sample of a study of T cell changes during pregnancy in multiple sclerosis. Libraries were prepared by immunoSEQ multiplex PCR; TCRdb keeps only in-frame clonotypes and omits some of them. In the table there are 95,000 to 100,000 clones, more than 85% of which are singletons. The sample in question was peripheral blood, obtained in the second trimester of pregnancy. All receptors derive from a female donor with multiple sclerosis, enrolled in a pregnancy study. Both conserved end residues are part of each CDR3. D genes are given only for firm matches. Rows give clone size only sometimes, using once, few, many, or a class for an expanded clone.

D	V	J	length	size	CDR3	DNA
TRBD1	TRBV6-5	TRBJ2-1	14	NA	CASSRQGASNEQFF	TGTGCCAGCAGCCGACAGGGGGCTAGCAATGAGCAGTTCTTC
TRBD2	TRBV7-2	TRBJ2-5	15	NA	CASSFSAGEMVTQYF	TGTGCCAGCAGCTTTTCGGCGGGGGAGATGGTGACCCAGTACTTC
NA	TRBV10-3	TRBJ2-2	15	NA	CAIPRTDANTGELFF	TGTGCCATCCCCCGGACAGACGCGAACACCGGGGAGCTGTTTTTT
NA	TRBV2	TRBJ1-4	15	NA	CASSDLTGTNEKLFF	TGTGCCAGCAGTGATTTGACAGGCACTAATGAAAAACTGTTTTTT
TRBD2	TRBV4-2	TRBJ2-3	18	NA	CASSQEPIAGPSTDTQYF	TGTGCCAGCAGCCAAGAACCAATAGCGGGCCCCAGCACAGATACGCAGTATTTT
NA	TRBV7-2	TRBJ2-3	12	NA	CASSLEVGTQYF	TGTGCCAGCAGCTTAGAAGTCGGTACGCAGTATTTT
NA	TRBV28	TRBJ2-7	14	NA	CASSLVTVHREQYF	TGTGCCAGCAGTTTAGTGACAGTGCACCGAGAGCAGTACTTC
TRBD2	TRBV19	TRBJ2-7	16	NA	CASPHGNSGTTYEQYF	TGTGCCAGTCCTCACGGGAATAGCGGGACTACCTACGAGCAGTACTTC
TRBD1	TRBV27	TRBJ1-1	15	NA	CASIRLGTANTEAFF	TGTGCCAGCATCCGCCTCGGGACAGCGAACACTGAAGCTTTCTTT
NA	TRBV6-1	TRBJ1-1	13	NA	CVCSIQGNTEAFF	TGTGTCTGCAGTATCCAGGGGAACACTGAAGCTTTCTTT
TRBD1	TRBV7-2	TRBJ2-7	15	NA	CASSSQGQGYYEQYF	TGTGCCAGCAGCTCTCAAGGACAGGGGTACTACGAGCAGTACTTC
NA	TRBV5-8	TRBJ1-2	11	NA	CASRQVHGYTF	TGTGCCAGCAGGCAGGTTCATGGCTACACCTTC
TRBD2	TRBV28	TRBJ2-7	16	NA	CASITGTSGGRYEQYF	TGTGCCAGCATTACCGGGACTAGCGGGGGACGCTACGAGCAGTACTTC
NA	TRBV7-2	TRBJ2-1	14	NA	CASSLVTGPNEQFF	TGTGCCAGCAGCCTAGTCACAGGGCCCAATGAGCAGTTCTTC
NA	TRBV7-9	TRBJ2-7	14	NA	CASSLGIRTYEQYF	TGTGCCAGCAGCTTAGGTATCCGTACCTACGAGCAGTACTTC
NA	TRBV28	TRBJ2-7	14	NA	CASKSGGTGYEQYF	TGTGCCAGCAAATCAGGAGGGACGGGCTACGAGCAGTACTTC
TRBD2	TRBV9	TRBJ2-7	14	NA	CASSVAAGAYEQYF	TGTGCCAGCAGCGTAGCGGCGGGAGCCTACGAGCAGTACTTC
TRBD2	TRBV5-6	TRBJ2-5	14	NA	CASSLGAGGETQYF	TGTGCCAGCAGCTTGGGGGCGGGAGGAGAGACCCAGTACTTC
NA	TRBV5-1	TRBJ1-2	18	NA	CASSLRPRPDSRFYGYTF	TGCGCCAGCAGCTTGCGTCCTAGGCCTGATTCCCGCTTTTATGGCTACACCTTC
TRBD1	TRBV5-8	TRBJ2-5	15	NA	CASSRRTGGGETQYF	TGTGCCAGCAGCCGACGAACAGGGGGCGGGGAGACCCAGTACTTC
TRBD2	TRBV18	TRBJ2-1	15	NA	CASSPRSGSKSEQFF	TGTGCCAGCTCACCACGAAGCGGGAGCAAAAGTGAGCAGTTCTTC
NA	TRBV27	TRBJ1-1	17	NA	CASSLWRADHMNTEAFF	TGTGCCAGCAGTTTGTGGCGGGCGGACCACATGAACACTGAAGCTTTCTTT
NA	TRBV7-9	TRBJ2-7	16	NA	CASSLDLTGAGYEQYF	TGTGCCAGCAGCTTAGATCTGACGGGAGCGGGCTACGAGCAGTACTTC
NA	TRBV23-1	TRBJ1-4	14	NA	CASSQNRENEKLFF	TGCGCCAGCAGTCAAAACAGGGAGAATGAAAAACTGTTTTTT
NA	TRBV7-6	TRBJ2-2	15	NA	CASSLGQLHTGELFF	TGTGCCAGCAGCTTAGGACAACTGCACACCGGGGAGCTGTTTTTT
NA	TRBV28	TRBJ1-1	17	NA	CASMEPGHAGGNTEAFF	TGTGCCAGTATGGAACCGGGACACGCTGGTGGGAACACTGAAGCTTTCTTT
NA	TRBV7-9	TRBJ1-5	12	NA	CASSPGNQPQHF	TGTGCCAGCAGCCCGGGTAATCAGCCCCAGCATTTT
NA	TRBV28	TRBJ2-7	14	NA	CASSLNRDSYEQYF	TGTGCCAGCAGTCTGAACAGGGACTCCTACGAGCAGTACTTC
NA	TRBV19	TRBJ2-2	14	NA	CASSIPDFTGELFF	TGTGCCAGTAGTATACCCGACTTCACCGGGGAGCTGTTTTTT
NA	TRBV27	TRBJ2-5	17	NA	CASSLSKVSPGRETQYF	TGTGCCAGCAGTTTATCGAAGGTCAGCCCAGGGAGGGAGACCCAGTACTTC
NA	TRBV19	TRBJ1-5	13	NA	CASSPYSNQPQHF	TGTGCCAGTAGTCCTTATAGCAATCAGCCCCAGCATTTT
TRBD1	TRBV5-5	TRBJ1-1	15	few	CASRWTGKGNTEAFF	TGTGCCAGCCGATGGACAGGGAAAGGGAACACTGAAGCTTTCTTT
TRBD1	TRBV28	TRBJ1-2	16	NA	CASRKERGQTNYGYTF	TGTGCCAGCAGGAAGGAGAGGGGACAGACTAACTATGGCTACACCTTC
TRBD1	TRBV7-8	TRBJ2-7	17	NA	CASSLGSGQGRSYEQYF	TGTGCCAGCAGCTTAGGATCAGGACAGGGCCGCTCCTACGAGCAGTACTTC
NA	TRBV6-6	TRBJ1-1	13	NA	CASSWDTSTEAFF	TGTGCCAGCAGTTGGGACACATCCACTGAAGCTTTCTTT
TRBD1	TRBV7-2	TRBJ2-7	14	NA	CASSPSGTAYEQYF	TGTGCCAGCAGCCCCTCCGGGACAGCCTACGAGCAGTACTTC
NA	TRBV7-9	TRBJ2-2	17	once	CASSAARGSALSGELFF	TGTGCCAGCAGCGCCGCCCGAGGTAGCGCTCTTTCAGGGGAGCTGTTTTTT
TRBD2	TRBV6-4	TRBJ2-7	15	NA	CASSPTGRPLGEQYF	TGTGCCAGCAGCCCGACCGGGAGGCCCCTGGGCGAGCAGTACTTC
TRBD2	TRBV7-9	TRBJ2-5	13	NA	CASSLTSGRAQYF	TGTGCCAGCAGCTTGACTAGCGGGAGAGCCCAGTACTTC
NA	TRBV6-6	TRBJ2-1	13	NA	CASSSSSYNEQFF	TGTGCCAGCAGCTCCAGCTCCTACAATGAGCAGTTCTTC
NA	TRBV6-5	TRBJ1-5	13	NA	CASNLRAGQPQHF	TGTGCCAGCAACCTTAGAGCGGGTCAGCCCCAGCATTTT
NA	TRBV9	TRBJ2-1	16	NA	CASSRDGRSSYNEQFF	TGTGCCAGCAGCCGGGATGGGCGGAGCTCCTACAATGAGCAGTTCTTC
NA	TRBV7-9	TRBJ1-2	13	NA	CASSLVQGDGYTF	TGTGCCAGCAGCTTAGTTCAAGGAGATGGCTACACCTTC
TRBD2	TRBV4-2	TRBJ2-3	16	NA	CASSQQLAGVSDTQYF	TGTGCCAGCAGCCAACAACTAGCGGGAGTTTCAGATACGCAGTATTTT
TRBD1	TRBV5-1	TRBJ1-1	14	NA	CASSTQDRAGEAFF	TGCGCCAGCAGCACTCAGGACAGGGCGGGTGAAGCTTTCTTT
NA	TRBV4-1	TRBJ1-2	15	NA	CASSPTASVNYGYTF	TGCGCCAGCAGCCCCACCGCCAGCGTTAACTATGGCTACACCTTC
NA	TRBV6-6	TRBJ1-3	13	NA	CASRRGSGNTIYF	TGTGCCAGCAGGCGGGGCTCCGGAAACACCATATATTTT
NA	TRBV5-6	TRBJ1-4	15	NA	CASSPGGGLSEKLFF	TGTGCCAGCAGCCCTGGGGGGGGGCTAAGCGAAAAACTGTTTTTT
TRBD2	TRBV12-5	TRBJ2-3	14	NA	CASGPGLASDTQYF	TGTGCTAGTGGCCCTGGACTAGCATCGGATACGCAGTATTTT
NA	TRBV9	TRBJ2-7	12	NA	CASSVPGGEQYF	TGTGCCAGCAGCGTGCCCGGAGGCGAGCAGTACTTC
NA	TRBV28	TRBJ2-7	14	NA	CASSFGLARYEQYF	TGTGCCAGCAGTTTTGGGCTAGCACGGTACGAGCAGTACTTC
TRBD2	TRBV7-8	TRBJ2-1	16	once	CASSRRQAGVSNEQFF	TGTGCCAGCAGCCGACGGCAAGCGGGAGTGAGCAATGAGCAGTTCTTC
NA	TRBV2	TRBJ2-5	13	NA	CASSGQVGETQYF	TGTGCCAGCAGTGGACAGGTCGGAGAGACCCAGTACTTC
NA	TRBV5-6	TRBJ2-7	13	NA	CASSGGVSYEQYF	TGTGCCAGCAGCGGAGGGGTTTCCTACGAGCAGTACTTC
NA	TRBV5-4	TRBJ1-4	14	NA	CATGGLATNEKLFF	TGTGCCACCGGAGGACTAGCAACTAATGAAAAACTGTTTTTT